Below are 7 T cell receptor beta chains sequenced from a single sample in a study of blood T cells in healthy people across ages. Using a J-beta primer mix together with a sample-barcoded 5' primer, a second PCR was run for about 7 to 12 cycles. TCRdb reanalysed the 5' RACE reads using MiXCR and keeps one entry per CDR3 protein. Among about 930,000 distinct CDR3 sequences listed, approximately 32% were seen once. These data were also reused for a study on T cells of mothers and their children.

Sequencing input: blood. All receptors derive from a woman aged 40-49 years in good health.

The chain is built from TRBV6-5 and TRBJ2-1, with 7 bases identical to TRBD2. The better agreement between TRBJ2-7 and the DNA end casts doubt on the J call. The CDR3 is 16 amino acids. Looked up from germline, CDR1 is MNHEY and CDR2 is SVGAGI. CDR3 protein: CASSNLAEASYNEQYF. CDR3 nucleotides: TGTGCCAGCAGTAATCTAGCGGAGGCGTCCTACAATGAGCAGTACTTC.

This chain uses TRBV20-1 with TRBJ1-2; 12 bases map to TRBD1. Unmatched junction bases numbered 6, after V lost 5 bases and J lost 8 bases. This CDR3 spans 13 amino acids. Germline values: CDR1 DFQATT, CDR2 SNEGSKA (reference sequence). The CDR3 here is CSAPGTGGDGYTF. CDR3 DNA: TGCAGTGCTCCCGGGACAGGGGGCGACGGCTACACCTTC.

This clonotype was observed a handful of times. The chain uses TRBV29-1 and TRBJ1-4; D uncertain. V was shortened by 6 bases and J by 0 bases, with 11 bases between the two germline ends. The CDR3 covers 14 residues. Germline V lookup: CDR1 SQVTM, CDR2 ANQGSEA. The CDR3 here is CSVGGGTTNEKLFF. DNA of the CDR3: TGCAGCGTGGGAGGCGGGACAACTAATGAAAAACTGTTTTTT.

This clonotype was detected only a few times. V is TRBV28 and J is TRBJ1-5; 8 nucleotides match TRBD1. Germline CDR1 MDHEN, CDR2 SYDVKM. The V gene end was trimmed by 6 bases and the J gene end by 1 base; junction bases not matched to a gene: 5. The CDR3 extends over 15 amino acids. The CDR3 spells CASSGTGWSNQPQHF. CDR3 DNA sequence: TGTGCCAGCAGCGGGACAGGTTGGAGCAATCAGCCCCAGCATTTT.

This clonotype was recorded only once. The J gene is TRBJ1-1, the V gene TRBV29-1; maybe TRBD1 (5 bases). V was trimmed by 6 bases and J by 1 base, leaving 15 bases between them. Germline-derived CDR1 and CDR2 are SQVTM and ANQGSEA. This CDR3 has 14 residues. CDR3 DNA sequence: TGCAGCGTGCAGCGTAGACAGAGGAACACTGAAGCTTTCTTT. This translates into CSVQRRQRNTEAFF.

This clonotype was counted a few times. The chain couples TRBV7-3 to TRBJ2-3; maybe TRBD2 (5 bases). The V gene lost 5 bases and the J gene lost 4 bases, with 13 bases spanning the gap. The CDR3 loop spans 14 amino acids. Germline assignment: CDR1 SGHTA and CDR2 FQGTGA. CDR3 DNA sequence: TGTGCCAGCAGCCCAAGCGGCGTCTCAGATACGCAGTATTTT. It encodes CASSPSGVSDTQYF. The complete variable domain, with remaining parts taken from reference TRBV7-3 and TRBJ2-3, reads GAGVSQTPSNKVTEKGKYVELRCDPISGHTALYWYRQSLGQGPEFLIYFQGTGAADDSGLPNDRFFAVRPEGSVSTLKIQRTERGDSAVYLCASSPSGVSDTQYFGPGTRLTVL.

On this clonotype itself: A much more abundant neighbour one base away suggests this may be a read error. The chain recombines TRBV5-1 with TRBJ2-3; D may be TRBD1 (5 bases). Trimming removed 7 bases at V and 0 bases at J, with 12 bases between. CDR3 length equals 14 residues. Per germline, CDR1 SGHRS and CDR2 YFSETQ. CDR3 nucleotide sequence: TGCGCCAGCGGGGCCGGGTCTAGCACAGATACGCAGTATTTT. It specifies CASGAGSSTDTQYF.